The rows below give T cell receptor beta chains drawn from one sample of a study of neurological immune-mediated disorders. TCRdb called the 5' RACE reads again in MiXCR, with one record for every CDR3 protein. The data hold under 80,000 distinct CDR3 sequences, with 13% to 15% observed a single time. The specimen was PBMCs. The receptors originated from a woman in her 50s in good health. Both conserved end residues are part of each CDR3. The D gene is left open where the match is weak. Size is stated for part of the rows, as once, few or many counts, or as a class when the clone is expanded.

j_call | v_call | clone_size | d_call | cdr3_nt | cdr3_aa
TRBJ1-1 | TRBV29-1 | many | TRBD1 | TGCAGCTCCACCGGACAGGCGAACACTGAAGCTTTCTTT | CSSTGQANTEAFF
TRBJ2-5 | TRBV5-1 | . | . | TGCGCCAGCAGCCCGGGTAGGGGGGCGCATCGGCAAGAGACCCAGTACTTC | CASSPGRGAHRQETQYF
TRBJ1-6 | TRBV15 | many | . | TGTGCCACCAGCAGAGACGGGCGCTCACCCCTCCACTTT | CATSRDGRSPLHF
TRBJ1-2 | TRBV7-2 | many | . | TGTGCCAGCAACCCCGGGGGCGCGGGCTATGGCTACACCTTC | CASNPGGAGYGYTF
TRBJ2-1 | TRBV5-1 | many | . | TGCGCCAGCAGCTTGGCCGAAGGGAATGAGCAGTTCTTC | CASSLAEGNEQFF
TRBJ2-1 | TRBV20-1 | many | . | TGCAGTGTCTGGGGGGAGTACAATGAGCAGTTCTTC | CSVWGEYNEQFF
TRBJ2-3 | TRBV20-1 | many | TRBD2 | TGCAGTGCCTCAAAGGGTAGCGGGGGCCTGAGCACAGATACGCAGTATTTT | CSASKGSGGLSTDTQYF
TRBJ2-2 | TRBV5-6 | many | . | TGTGCCAGCAACTCCGGACCTCAGTCCACCGGGGAGCTGTTTTTT | CASNSGPQSTGELFF
TRBJ2-3 | TRBV7-2 | many | TRBD2 | TGTGCCAGCAGCTTATCGGGATCTAGCGGGGCCACAGATACGCAGTATTTT | CASSLSGSSGATDTQYF
TRBJ1-2 | TRBV3-1 | many | . | TGTGCCAGCAGCCAAGGATACAGGGCGCCCAACTATGGCTACACCTTC | CASSQGYRAPNYGYTF
TRBJ2-3 | TRBV9 | few | . | TGTGCCAGCAGCCCACAAGTGACAGATACGCAGTATTTT | CASSPQVTDTQYF
TRBJ1-1 | TRBV7-2 | . | TRBD1 | TGTGCCAGCAGCTTTACAGGGGCGAGCACTGAAGCTTTCTTT | CASSFTGASTEAFF
TRBJ2-1 | TRBV11-2 | many | . | TGTGCCAGCAGCCGAACTATTAGCGTGCGGGTGGATGAGCAGTTCTTC | CASSRTISVRVDEQFF
TRBJ2-6 | TRBV5-6 | many | . | TGTGCCAGCAGCTTGATAGGGGCTGGGGCCAACGTCCTGACTTTC | CASSLIGAGANVLTF
TRBJ2-7 | TRBV6-4 | many | . | TGTGCCAGGCGACTGCTAGGGCTTCGCTACGAGCAGTACTTC | CARRLLGLRYEQYF
TRBJ1-4 | TRBV3-1 | many | . | TGTGCCAGCAGCCAATCCGCCATCCGGGGGGGGGCAACTAATGAAAAACTGTTTTTT | CASSQSAIRGGATNEKLFF
TRBJ1-1 | TRBV7-9 | few | . | TGTGCCAGCAGCAAGCTCAGTGGGGACACTGAAGCTTTCTTT | CASSKLSGDTEAFF
TRBJ2-2 | TRBV5-5 | many | . | TGTGCCAGCAGCTTTGCGGGGAACACCGGGGAGCTGTTTTTT | CASSFAGNTGELFF
TRBJ2-1 | TRBV13 | . | . | TGTGCCAGCAGCCCCGGCGCTGATGAGCAGTTCTTC | CASSPGADEQFF
TRBJ2-1 | TRBV7-3 | . | . | TGTGCCAGCAGCAGAAGCGGTTCCTACAATGAGCAGTTCTTC | CASSRSGSYNEQFF
TRBJ2-2 | TRBV5-1 | . | . | TGCGCCAGCACCGGGACCTTAAACACCGGGGAGCTGTTTTTT | CASTGTLNTGELFF
TRBJ2-3 | TRBV20-1 | many | TRBD2 | TGCAGTGCTAGAGATTCGGGGGGGATAGATACGCAGTATTTT | CSARDSGGIDTQYF
TRBJ1-1 | TRBV3-1 | many | . | TGTGCCAGCAGCCAAAGACAGGCCCGAGCTGAAGCTTTCTTT | CASSQRQARAEAFF
TRBJ1-2 | TRBV7-2 | many | . | TGTGCCAGCAGCCCGGGGGTGGGGCCCAGCTATGGCTACACCTTC | CASSPGVGPSYGYTF
TRBJ2-3 | TRBV7-3 | many | . | TGTGCCAGCACCAACACAGATACGCAGTATTTT | CASTNTDTQYF
TRBJ2-7 | TRBV6-6 | many | TRBD1 | TGTGCCAGCACCCCCGGGACAGCGTACGAGCAGTACTTC | CASTPGTAYEQYF
TRBJ2-7 | TRBV18 | . | . | TGTGCCAGCTCACCGAGGGGGAACTCTTACGAGCAGTACTTC | CASSPRGNSYEQYF
TRBJ2-7 | TRBV5-1 | many | TRBD1 | TGCGCCAGCAGTCAGGGAAGAAGGGGACAGGCGACCTCCTACGAGCAGTACTTC | CASSQGRRGQATSYEQYF
TRBJ2-4 | TRBV5-1 | many | . | TGCGCCAGCAGCTTGAGTTTAGCCGAGGACATTCAGTACTTC | CASSLSLAEDIQYF
TRBJ1-6 | TRBV7-9 | many | TRBD1 | TGTGCCAGCAGCCTCGGACAGGTTTTCAATTCACCCCTCCACTTT | CASSLGQVFNSPLHF
TRBJ2-7 | TRBV20-1 | many | . | TGCAGTGCTAGAGTCCCAGGCCGACTAACTACTACCTACGAGCAGTACTTC | CSARVPGRLTTTYEQYF
TRBJ2-7 | TRBV5-1 | many | TRBD2 | TGCGCCAGCAGCCCGGGACTAGCGTTGACCTACGAGCAGTACTTC | CASSPGLALTYEQYF
TRBJ2-7 | TRBV20-1 | . | . | TGCAGTGCTTCAAGGCATCGACAGCCCTACGAGCAGTACTTC | CSASRHRQPYEQYF
TRBJ2-7 | TRBV28 | many | TRBD1 | TGTGCCAGCAGTTTTGGGACAGGCTCCTACGAGCAGTACTTC | CASSFGTGSYEQYF
TRBJ2-5 | TRBV10-3 | many | . | TGTGCCATCAGTGACTACGACAGGAGCCTAAAAGAGACCCAGTACTTC | CAISDYDRSLKETQYF
TRBJ1-5 | TRBV7-8 | few | . | TGTGCCAGCAGCCAGCGGGTGGGTCAGCCCCAGCATTTT | CASSQRVGQPQHF
TRBJ2-5 | TRBV5-1 | many | TRBD1 | TGCGCCAGCAGCTTGGGAGGACAGGGGGCAGGGGAGACCCAGTACTTC | CASSLGGQGAGETQYF
TRBJ2-7 | TRBV28 | many | . | TGTGCCAGCAGTCTATCCTCCGGGGGTCACGAGCAGTACTTC | CASSLSSGGHEQYF
TRBJ2-2 | TRBV3-1 | . | . | TGTGCCAGCAGCCAACAGGGCGCGAACACCGGGGAGCTGTTTTTT | CASSQQGANTGELFF
TRBJ2-3 | TRBV20-1 | few | . | TGCAGTGCCCAGTGGGGGCGGGACACAGATACGCAGTATTTT | CSAQWGRDTDTQYF
TRBJ2-3 | TRBV12-3/TRBV12-4 | many | . | TGTGCCAGCAGCCGTACCACAGATACGCAGTATTTT | CASSRTTDTQYF
TRBJ2-1 | TRBV28 | . | . | TGTGCCAGCAGTTTCGCCAGAAACAATGAGCAGTTCTTC | CASSFARNNEQFF
TRBJ2-1 | TRBV3-1 | many | TRBD2 | TGTGCCAGCAGCCCCCGGACTAGCGGGGACTACAATGAGCAGTTCTTC | CASSPRTSGDYNEQFF
TRBJ1-1 | TRBV5-1 | many | . | TGCGCCAGCAGCTTGCCGGACACTGAAGCTTTCTTT | CASSLPDTEAFF
TRBJ1-3 | TRBV7-6 | many | . | TGTGCCAGCAGCCAGTCAGAGATTGGAAACACCATATATTTT | CASSQSEIGNTIYF
TRBJ2-1 | TRBV20-1 | many | TRBD1 | TGCAGTGCGGGGAACCGGGACAGGGGTTATGAGCAGTTCTTC | CSAGNRDRGYEQFF
TRBJ2-7 | TRBV20-1 | many | TRBD1 | TGCAGTGCTAACGTGCAGGGGGCCTACGAGCAGTACTTC | CSANVQGAYEQYF
TRBJ2-3 | TRBV5-1 | many | . | TGCGCCAGCCGCGAAGACGCTAGCACAGATACGCAGTATTTT | CASREDASTDTQYF
TRBJ2-7 | TRBV10-3 | many | TRBD2 | TGTGCCGTCGCTAGCGGGGGGACCTACGAGCAGTACTTC | CAVASGGTYEQYF
TRBJ1-2 | TRBV5-1 | many | . | TGCGCCAGCAGCTTGGCCTCGGGAACGGGATATGGCTACACCTTC | CASSLASGTGYGYTF
TRBJ1-1 | TRBV9 | many | TRBD1 | TGTGCCAGCAGCGTCCGGGACAGGGCTGGTCCAAACACTGAAGCTTTCTTT | CASSVRDRAGPNTEAFF
TRBJ2-1 | TRBV5-1 | many | . | TGCGCCAGCAGCGCCCCCGGCACCGGGGACAAGCAGTTCTTC | CASSAPGTGDKQFF
TRBJ1-2 | TRBV12-3/TRBV12-4 | . | . | TGTGCCAGCAGTTTTGGTGGGGGCTACACCTTC | CASSFGGGYTF
TRBJ1-2 | TRBV9 | few | . | TGTGCCAGCAGCTTCTCCGACAGACAACTAAACTATGGCTACACCTTC | CASSFSDRQLNYGYTF